A selection of T cell receptor beta chains follows, all from one sample in a study of cytomegalovirus exposure and HLA in healthy donors. Assay: immunoSEQ multiplex PCR; the TCRdb copy retains only in-frame clones and omits some. The data hold roughly 150,000 clones, with roughly 73% observed a single time. The material sequenced was PBMCs. The origin of the receptors is a man aged 18 to 30 in good health and CMV-seropositive. Each CDR3 is given with its conserved first and last residue. Fields, in order: V gene, clone size, D gene, CDR3 length, J gene, CDR3 DNA, CDR3 protein. A D gene is named only where the DNA matches it firmly. Where a row states a size, it is once, few, many or the class of an expanded clone; other rows omit it.

V: TRBV6-1
size: -
D: TRBD1
length: 16
J: TRBJ2-7
DNA: TGTGCCAGCAGTGGGGCCTGGCAGGGGGCCTCCTACGAGCAGTACTTC
CDR3: CASSGAWQGASYEQYF

V: TRBV4-1
size: -
D: TRBD2
length: 14
J: TRBJ2-1
DNA: TGCGCCAGCAGCCAACTAGCGGGACTCAATGAGCAGTTCTTC
CDR3: CASSQLAGLNEQFF

V: TRBV7-9
size: -
D: -
length: 13
J: TRBJ1-1
DNA: TGTGCCAGCAAGGTACAGCCGAACACTGAAGCTTTCTTT
CDR3: CASKVQPNTEAFF

V: TRBV5-6
size: -
D: TRBD1
length: 17
J: TRBJ2-1
DNA: TGTGCCAGCAGCTACCGACAGGGGTCATCCCGATCCAATGAGCAGTTCTTC
CDR3: CASSYRQGSSRSNEQFF

V: TRBV28
size: -
D: TRBD2
length: 18
J: TRBJ2-7
DNA: TGTGCCAGCAACATAGGACTAGCGGGACCCCACCGCTCCTACGAGCAGTACTTC
CDR3: CASNIGLAGPHRSYEQYF

V: TRBV6-5
size: -
D: -
length: 13
J: TRBJ1-1
DNA: TGTGCCAGCAGTTACTCGCAGGGTACTGAAGCTTTCTTT
CDR3: CASSYSQGTEAFF

V: TRBV18
size: -
D: -
length: 14
J: TRBJ1-5
DNA: TGTGCCAGCTCACCATCCAGGGCCAATCAGCCCCAGCATTTT
CDR3: CASSPSRANQPQHF

V: TRBV11-2
size: few
D: -
length: 15
J: TRBJ2-7
DNA: TGTGCCAGCAGCCCAGGGGTTGGCCCCCCGGTCGAGCAGTACTTC
CDR3: CASSPGVGPPVEQYF

V: TRBV7-9
size: -
D: -
length: 14
J: TRBJ2-6
DNA: TGTGCCAGCAGCATGAGGGCCGGGGCCAACGTCCTGACTTTC
CDR3: CASSMRAGANVLTF

V: TRBV4-1
size: few
D: -
length: 16
J: TRBJ2-1
DNA: TGCGCCAGCAGCCAAGTTTCCCTACGCTTGAACAATGAGCAGTTCTTC
CDR3: CASSQVSLRLNNEQFF

V: TRBV9
size: -
D: TRBD1
length: 16
J: TRBJ1-1
DNA: TGTGCCAGCAGCGTAGGGGGACAGGGGGCGAACACTGAAGCTTTCTTT
CDR3: CASSVGGQGANTEAFF

V: TRBV9
size: -
D: TRBD1
length: 14
J: TRBJ2-7
DNA: TGTGCCAGCAGCGCCGGGACAGGGGTACACGAGCAGTACTTC
CDR3: CASSAGTGVHEQYF

V: TRBV4-2
size: -
D: -
length: 14
J: TRBJ1-2
DNA: TGTGCCAGCAGCCAAGTCGGGATGGACTATGGCTACACCTTC
CDR3: CASSQVGMDYGYTF

V: TRBV5-1
size: -
D: TRBD2
length: 16
J: TRBJ2-1
DNA: TGCGCCAGCAGCGGGCGGACTAGCGGTCCATACAATGAGCAGTTCTTC
CDR3: CASSGRTSGPYNEQFF

V: TRBV7-9
size: -
D: TRBD2
length: 15
J: TRBJ2-1
DNA: TGTGCCAGCAGCTTAGGTGGGACTAGTCTCAATGAGCAGTTCTTC
CDR3: CASSLGGTSLNEQFF

V: TRBV5-1
size: -
D: -
length: 13
J: TRBJ1-5
DNA: TGCGCCAGCAGCTCAGGGCGCAATCAGCCCCAGCATTTT
CDR3: CASSSGRNQPQHF

V: TRBV5-5
size: -
D: TRBD2
length: 18
J: TRBJ2-7
DNA: TGTGCCAGCAGCTCGGGATTGTGGGAGGGAGGGTTTACCTACGAGCAGTACTTC
CDR3: CASSSGLWEGGFTYEQYF

V: TRBV7-8
size: -
D: -
length: 14
J: TRBJ2-7
DNA: TGTGCCAGCAGAATGTTAGGACAGAGCTACGAGCAGTACTTC
CDR3: CASRMLGQSYEQYF

V: TRBV6-5
size: -
D: TRBD2
length: 15
J: TRBJ2-7
DNA: TGTGCCAGCAGCAACCCCAGCGGGAATCCCTACGAGCAGTACTTC
CDR3: CASSNPSGNPYEQYF

V: TRBV14
size: -
D: TRBD1
length: 13
J: TRBJ1-2
DNA: TGTGCCAGCAGCCAGGACAGGGCAAATGGCTACACCTTC
CDR3: CASSQDRANGYTF

V: TRBV27
size: -
D: -
length: 12
J: TRBJ2-7
DNA: TGTGCCAGCAGGGCGGCTCCCTACGAGCAGTACTTC
CDR3: CASRAAPYEQYF

V: TRBV5-6
size: -
D: TRBD2
length: 17
J: TRBJ2-7
DNA: TGTGCCAGCAGCTTGGGTACCGGGACTAGCGCTTACTACGAGCAGTACTTC
CDR3: CASSLGTGTSAYYEQYF

V: TRBV28
size: -
D: TRBD1
length: 15
J: TRBJ2-1
DNA: TGTGCCAGCAGTTTGGGCAGGGGGACGAGGAATGAGCAGTTCTTC
CDR3: CASSLGRGTRNEQFF

V: TRBV6-6
size: -
D: TRBD2
length: 16
J: TRBJ2-7
DNA: TGTGCCAGCAGTTCCGTGACTAGCGGGATATCCTACGAGCAGTACTTC
CDR3: CASSSVTSGISYEQYF